Listed below are T cell receptor beta chains from one sample, sequenced in a study of cytomegalovirus exposure and HLA in healthy donors. The data were produced by immunoSEQ multiplex PCR, yet TCRdb's version contains in-frame clones alone and is incomplete. The table records about 65,000 clones, roughly 60% of them present only once. The sequencing sample was made of PBMCs. The receptors derive from a young man in good health and CMV-seronegative. Each CDR3 is given with its conserved first and last residue. A D gene is named only where the DNA matches it firmly. Size tells how often a clone was seen (once, few, many) or the class of an expanded clone, and some rows leave it out.

d_call	v_call	j_call	clone_size	cdr3_length	cdr3_nt	cdr3_aa
.	TRBV10-3	TRBJ2-5	few	15	TGTGCCATCAGTGAGTCGATGGGGCCCCAAGAGACCCAGTACTTC	CAISESMGPQETQYF
TRBD1	TRBV6-8	TRBJ1-5	.	16	TGTGCCAGAATCCGGGACAGGGGGCGAACTGATCAGCCCCAGCATTTT	CARIRDRGRTDQPQHF
.	TRBV4-1	TRBJ2-3	few	14	TGCGCCAGCAGCCAAGATTCGGAGGTAGATACGCAGTATTTT	CASSQDSEVDTQYF
TRBD2	TRBV7-9	TRBJ2-5	few	15	TGTGCCAGCAGCCCGACCGGGGGGTACCAAGAGACCCAGTACTTC	CASSPTGGYQETQYF
.	TRBV2	TRBJ2-7	.	12	TGTGCCAGCAGTGAACAGGCCTACGAGCAGTACTTC	CASSEQAYEQYF
TRBD2	TRBV30	TRBJ2-3	.	14	TGTGCCTGGATTCTAGCGGGGGGCACAGATACGCAGTATTTT	CAWILAGGTDTQYF
.	TRBV7-9	TRBJ1-6	few	12	TGTGCCAGCAGCTTCGGGGATTCACCCCTCCACTTT	CASSFGDSPLHF
.	TRBV29-1	TRBJ2-7	.	14	TGCAGCGTTGTGACAGGACGACGGAACGGCGAGCAGTACTTC	CSVVTGRRNGEQYF
TRBD2	TRBV11-2	TRBJ2-1	.	15	TGTGCCAGCAGCTTCGGGACTAGAGCCCAGGGTGAGCAGTTCTTC	CASSFGTRAQGEQFF
.	TRBV4-1	TRBJ2-1	.	17	TGCGCCAGCAGCCAGGGCTGGAGGGATACAAGGCCCAATGAGCAGTTCTTC	CASSQGWRDTRPNEQFF
TRBD1	TRBV5-1	TRBJ1-4	.	14	TGCGCCAGCAGCCGGGACAGATCCTATGAAAAACTGTTTTTT	CASSRDRSYEKLFF
TRBD1	TRBV29-1	TRBJ2-3	.	16	TGCAGCGTGGGGGGGGACAGGGGAATAGGCACAGATACGCAGTATTTT	CSVGGDRGIGTDTQYF
TRBD2	TRBV4-1	TRBJ2-7	few	14	TGCGCCAGCAGCCAAGCCGGGACTACCTACGAGCAGTACTTC	CASSQAGTTYEQYF
.	TRBV4-1	TRBJ1-1	few	14	TGCGCCAGCAGCCAAAAGACAGGGAACACTGAAGCTTTCTTT	CASSQKTGNTEAFF
TRBD1	TRBV29-1	TRBJ1-1	.	13	TGCAGCGCTGATATGACAGGGGGCACTGAAGCTTTCTTT	CSADMTGGTEAFF
.	TRBV14	TRBJ2-7	once	13	TGTGCCAGCAGCCAAGATGGAAACTACGAGCAGTACTTC	CASSQDGNYEQYF
.	TRBV18	TRBJ1-5	.	15	TGTGCCAGCTCGGGGCGGGGGGACGGCAATCAGCCCCAGCATTTT	CASSGRGDGNQPQHF
.	TRBV9	TRBJ1-2	.	13	TGTGCCAGCAGCCCAGAGGAGGATTATGGCTACACCTTC	CASSPEEDYGYTF
.	TRBV5-1	TRBJ1-1	.	14	TGCGCCAGCAGCTTGGCCGGCAGGGGTTCGGTAGCTTTCTTT	CASSLAGRGSVAFF
.	TRBV25-1	TRBJ2-5	.	15	TGTGCCAGCAGTGAATTTGCGGGGGCGGATGAGACCCAGTACTTC	CASSEFAGADETQYF
TRBD1	TRBV4-2	TRBJ1-6	.	16	TGTGCCAGCACCCTTTTTGAAGGACAGGAGGGTTCACCCCTCCACTTT	CASTLFEGQEGSPLHF
TRBD1	TRBV4-2	TRBJ1-2	.	16	TGTGCCAGCAGCCCGGAGGACAGGCAAGCTAACTATGGCTACACCTTC	CASSPEDRQANYGYTF
TRBD1	TRBV6-4	TRBJ2-3	.	15	TGTGCCAGCAGTGTCGACAGGGGGAGCACAGATACGCAGTATTTT	CASSVDRGSTDTQYF
.	TRBV30	TRBJ1-6	.	14	TGTGCCTGGACGACAGGCTCCTATAATTCACCCCTCCACTTT	CAWTTGSYNSPLHF
TRBD2	TRBV6-1	TRBJ2-1	.	16	TGTGCCAGCAGTGGGGTCCGTGGACTAGCGGTGAATGAGCAGTTCTTC	CASSGVRGLAVNEQFF
.	TRBV11-3	TRBJ2-2	.	14	TGTGCCAGCAGCTTAGAATCCGGGAGAGGGGAGCTGTTTTTT	CASSLESGRGELFF
TRBD1	TRBV13	TRBJ2-7	once	15	TGTGCCAGCAGCTTAAGAGGACAGGGAATCGGGGAGCAGTACTTC	CASSLRGQGIGEQYF
.	TRBV29-1	TRBJ2-5	once	10	TGCAGCGGGGGGCGGGAGACCCAGTACTTC	CSGGRETQYF
TRBD1	TRBV7-9	TRBJ2-7	once	16	TGTGCCAGCAGCTTAGCCACCGGGACAGGACTCTACGAGCAGTACTTC	CASSLATGTGLYEQYF
TRBD1	TRBV29-1	TRBJ2-5	.	13	TGCAGCGAGGGGACAGGGGAGGCGGAGACCCAGTACTTC	CSEGTGEAETQYF
TRBD2	TRBV2	TRBJ2-4	.	18	TGTGCCAGCAGTGTTGGCCCTCGACGGGGGGTAGCCAAAAACATTCAGTACTTC	CASSVGPRRGVAKNIQYF
TRBD1	TRBV4-2	TRBJ1-1	.	16	TGTGCCAGCAGCCAAGCAGGGGGACCTATGAACACTGAAGCTTTCTTT	CASSQAGGPMNTEAFF
.	TRBV11-1	TRBJ1-2	few	13	TGTGCCAGCAGCCTGGACAGCAACTATGGCTACACCTTC	CASSLDSNYGYTF
.	TRBV25-1	TRBJ1-3	.	15	TGTGCCAGCAGTGAACCACAGGCGGCTGGAAACACCATATATTTT	CASSEPQAAGNTIYF
TRBD1	TRBV14	TRBJ2-5	few	14	TGTGCCAGCAGCCGGGACAGCTTCCAAGAGACCCAGTACTTC	CASSRDSFQETQYF
.	TRBV15	TRBJ2-7	once	15	TGTGCCACCAGTGTCGGGAGGGGGCGCGTCTACGAGCAGTACTTC	CATSVGRGRVYEQYF
TRBD2	TRBV4-1	TRBJ2-1	few	16	TGCGCCAGCAGCCAAGTTTCACCGGGGGGGCCGAATGAGCAGTTCTTC	CASSQVSPGGPNEQFF
TRBD1	TRBV4-1	TRBJ2-1	.	15	TGCGCCAGCAGCCACTTGGACAGGGAGGAGGATGAGCAGTTCTTC	CASSHLDREEDEQFF
.	TRBV30	TRBJ1-5	.	13	TGTGCCTGGAGTCTCGGACTGGATCAGCCCCAGCATTTT	CAWSLGLDQPQHF
TRBD1	TRBV27	TRBJ1-2	.	13	TGTGCCAGCAGGTTGACAGGGGGCGACGGCTACACCTTC	CASRLTGGDGYTF
.	TRBV7-9	TRBJ1-6	.	14	TGTGCCAGCAGCTTAGGTGGCAGAAATTCACCCCTCCACTTT	CASSLGGRNSPLHF
.	TRBV12-2	TRBJ1-5	.	16	TGTGCAAGTCGACCTAGAAAGGGTAGGGGGACTCAGCCCCAGCATTTT	CASRPRKGRGTQPQHF
.	TRBV2	TRBJ2-1	.	11	TGTGCCAGCGTCTTGAGCAATGAGCAGTTCTTC	CASVLSNEQFF
.	TRBV6-5	TRBJ1-1	.	14	TGTGCCAGCAGTGATCTAGGGGCATGGACTGAAGCTTTCTTT	CASSDLGAWTEAFF
.	TRBV30	TRBJ2-6	.	16	TGTGCCGGCGGCTTCAGGGGAAATCCTGGGGCCAACGTCCTGACTTTC	CAGGFRGNPGANVLTF
TRBD2	TRBV7-9	TRBJ2-7	.	15	TGTGCCAGCAGCTTAAATAGCGGGAGCTCCTACGAGCAGTACTTC	CASSLNSGSSYEQYF
.	TRBV4-1	TRBJ1-4	.	12	TGCGCCAGCAGCCAAGAATTCGGAAAACTGTTTTTT	CASSQEFGKLFF
TRBD1	TRBV15	TRBJ2-1	.	15	TGTGCCACCAGTAGGGACAGGGGAGGTTACAATGAGCAGTTCTTC	CATSRDRGGYNEQFF
.	TRBV5-1	TRBJ1-1	few	15	TGCGCCAGCAGCCACGGACAGCCCATGAACACTGAAGCTTTCTTT	CASSHGQPMNTEAFF
TRBD1	TRBV6-4	TRBJ2-3	.	14	TGTGCCAGCAGTGACAGGGGGCCCGCAGATACGCAGTATTTT	CASSDRGPADTQYF
.	TRBV5-1	TRBJ1-4	.	14	TGCGCCAGCAGCTTGAGAGCGACTAATGAAAAACTGTTTTTT	CASSLRATNEKLFF
TRBD1	TRBV6-6	TRBJ1-1	.	15	TGTGCCAGCGGGTCCATCGACAGGGGGCGTTCTGAAGCTTTCTTT	CASGSIDRGRSEAFF
TRBD1	TRBV30	TRBJ2-5	.	13	TGTGCCTGGGGGACAGGGACTGTCGAGACCCAGTACTTC	CAWGTGTVETQYF
TRBD2	TRBV6-5	TRBJ2-3	.	14	TGTGCCAGCAGTTCAGCGGGGGGGAAGGATACGCAGTATTTT	CASSSAGGKDTQYF
.	TRBV27	TRBJ2-7	.	13	TGTGCCAGCAGTTTATCCCCTTACTACGAGCAGTACTTC	CASSLSPYYEQYF
.	TRBV6-5	TRBJ1-2	.	12	TGTGCCAGCAGCATGGACAGCTATGGCTACACCTTC	CASSMDSYGYTF